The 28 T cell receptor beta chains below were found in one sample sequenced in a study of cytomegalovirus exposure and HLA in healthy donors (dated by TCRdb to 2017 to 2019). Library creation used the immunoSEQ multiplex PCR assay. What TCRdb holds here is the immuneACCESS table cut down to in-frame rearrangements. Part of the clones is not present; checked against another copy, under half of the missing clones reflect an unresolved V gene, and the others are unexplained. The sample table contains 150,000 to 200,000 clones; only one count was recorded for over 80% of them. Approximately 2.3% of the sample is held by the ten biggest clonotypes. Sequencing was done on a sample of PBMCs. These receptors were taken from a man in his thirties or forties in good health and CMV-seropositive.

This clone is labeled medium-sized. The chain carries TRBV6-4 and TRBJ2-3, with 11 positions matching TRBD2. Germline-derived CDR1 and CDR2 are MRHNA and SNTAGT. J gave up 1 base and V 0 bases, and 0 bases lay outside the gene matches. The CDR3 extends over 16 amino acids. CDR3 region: CASSDSTSGGTDTQYF. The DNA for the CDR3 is TGTGCCAGCAGTGACTCGACTAGCGGGGGCACAGATACGCAGTATTTT.

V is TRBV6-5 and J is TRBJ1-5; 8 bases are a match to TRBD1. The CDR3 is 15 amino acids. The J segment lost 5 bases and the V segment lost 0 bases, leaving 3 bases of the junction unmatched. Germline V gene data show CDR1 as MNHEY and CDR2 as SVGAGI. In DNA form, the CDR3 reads TGTGCCAGCAGTTACTCACAGGGGGGGCATCAGCCCCAGCATTTT. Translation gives CASSYSQGGHQPQHF.

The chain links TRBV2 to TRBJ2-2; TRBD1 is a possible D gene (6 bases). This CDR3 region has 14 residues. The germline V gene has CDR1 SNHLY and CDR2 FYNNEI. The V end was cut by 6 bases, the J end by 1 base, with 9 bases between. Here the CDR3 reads CASRQGRNTGELFF. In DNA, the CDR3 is TGTGCCAGCAGACAGGGTAGGAACACCGGGGAGCTGTTTTTT.

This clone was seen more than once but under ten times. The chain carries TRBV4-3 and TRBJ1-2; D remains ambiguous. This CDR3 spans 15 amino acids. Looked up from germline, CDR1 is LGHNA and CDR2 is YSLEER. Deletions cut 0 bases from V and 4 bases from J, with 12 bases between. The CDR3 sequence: CASSQEYGRGYGYTF. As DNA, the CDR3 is TGCGCCAGCAGCCAAGAGTACGGTAGAGGCTATGGCTACACCTTC.

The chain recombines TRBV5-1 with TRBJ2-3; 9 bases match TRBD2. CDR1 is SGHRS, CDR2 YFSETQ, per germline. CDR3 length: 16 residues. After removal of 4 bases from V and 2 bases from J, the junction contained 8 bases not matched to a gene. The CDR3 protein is CASSLPGLAFTDTQYF. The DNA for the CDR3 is TGCGCCAGCAGCCTACCGGGACTAGCTTTCACAGATACGCAGTATTTT. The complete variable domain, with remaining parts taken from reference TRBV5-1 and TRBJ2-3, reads KAGVTQTPRYLIKTRGQQVTLSCSPISGHRSVSWYQQTPGQGLQFLFEYFSETQRNKGNFPGRFSGRQFSNSRSEMNVSTLELGDSALYLCASSLPGLAFTDTQYFGPGTRLTVL.

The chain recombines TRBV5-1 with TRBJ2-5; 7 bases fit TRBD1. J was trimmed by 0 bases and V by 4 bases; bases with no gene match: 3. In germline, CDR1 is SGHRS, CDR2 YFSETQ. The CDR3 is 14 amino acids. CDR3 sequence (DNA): TGCGCCAGCAGCGGGGGACAGAACCAAGAGACCCAGTACTTC. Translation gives CASSGGQNQETQYF.

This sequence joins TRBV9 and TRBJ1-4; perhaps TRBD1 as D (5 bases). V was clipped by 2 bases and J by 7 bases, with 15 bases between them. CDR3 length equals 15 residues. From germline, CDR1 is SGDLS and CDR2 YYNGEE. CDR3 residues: CASSVGRGSGEKLFF. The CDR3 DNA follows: TGTGCCAGCAGCGTCGGTAGGGGTTCGGGTGAAAAACTGTTTTTT. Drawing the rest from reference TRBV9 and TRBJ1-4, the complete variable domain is DSGVTQTPKHLITATGQRVTLRCSPRSGDLSVYWYQQSLDQGLQFLIQYYNGEERAKGNILERFSAQQFPDLHSELNLSSLELGDSALYFCASSVGRGSGEKLFFGSGTQLSVL.

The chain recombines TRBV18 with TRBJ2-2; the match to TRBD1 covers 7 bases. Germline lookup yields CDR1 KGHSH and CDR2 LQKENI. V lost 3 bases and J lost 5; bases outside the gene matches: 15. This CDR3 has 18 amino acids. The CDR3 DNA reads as TGTGCCAGCTCACCTCTAACCCACGACAGGGTAATAACCGGGGAGCTGTTTTTT. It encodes CASSPLTHDRVITGELFF.

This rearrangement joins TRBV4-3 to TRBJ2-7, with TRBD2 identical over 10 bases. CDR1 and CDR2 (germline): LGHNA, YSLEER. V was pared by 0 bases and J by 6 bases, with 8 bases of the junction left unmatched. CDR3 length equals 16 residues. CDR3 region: CASSQDTSGGGSEQYF. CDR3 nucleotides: TGCGCCAGCAGCCAAGATACGAGCGGGGGGGGCAGCGAGCAGTACTTC.

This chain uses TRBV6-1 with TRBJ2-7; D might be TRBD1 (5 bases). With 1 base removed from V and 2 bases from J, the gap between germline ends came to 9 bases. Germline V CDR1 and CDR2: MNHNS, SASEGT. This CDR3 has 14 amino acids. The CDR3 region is CASSEVQGTYEQYF. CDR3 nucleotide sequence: TGTGCCAGCAGTGAAGTTCAGGGTACCTACGAGCAGTACTTC.

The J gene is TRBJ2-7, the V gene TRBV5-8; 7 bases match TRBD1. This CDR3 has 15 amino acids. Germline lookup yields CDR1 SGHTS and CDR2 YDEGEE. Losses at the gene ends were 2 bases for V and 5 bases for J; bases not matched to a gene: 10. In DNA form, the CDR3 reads TGTGCCAGCAGCTTAACAGGGACAGCCCCCCACGAGCAGTACTTC. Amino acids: CASSLTGTAPHEQYF.

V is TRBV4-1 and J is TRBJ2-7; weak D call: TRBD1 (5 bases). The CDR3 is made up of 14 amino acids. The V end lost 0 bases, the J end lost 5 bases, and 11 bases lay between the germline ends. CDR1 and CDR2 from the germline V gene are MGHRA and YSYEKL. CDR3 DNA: TGCGCCAGCAGCCAAGAGATCCCCAGGGACGAGCAGTACTTC. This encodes CASSQEIPRDEQYF.

As DNA, the CDR3 is TGTGCCAGCACCAGCTCCGGGAACTACAATGAGCAGTTCTTC. Amino acid sequence: CASTSSGNYNEQFF. This rearrangement joins TRBV7-9 to TRBJ2-1, with D possibly TRBD2 on 5 matching bases. The CDR3 loop spans 14 amino acids. Germline-derived CDR1 and CDR2 are SEHNR and FQNEAQ (reference sequence). V was shortened by 7 bases and J by 3 bases, with 13 bases between the two germline ends.

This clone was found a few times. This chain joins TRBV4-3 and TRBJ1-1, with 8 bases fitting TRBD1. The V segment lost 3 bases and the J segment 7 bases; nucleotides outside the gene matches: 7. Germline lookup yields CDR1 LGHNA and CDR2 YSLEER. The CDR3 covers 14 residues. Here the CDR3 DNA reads TGCGCCAGCAGCCAGCAGACAGGGGATCTTGAAGCTTTCTTT. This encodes CASSQQTGDLEAFF.

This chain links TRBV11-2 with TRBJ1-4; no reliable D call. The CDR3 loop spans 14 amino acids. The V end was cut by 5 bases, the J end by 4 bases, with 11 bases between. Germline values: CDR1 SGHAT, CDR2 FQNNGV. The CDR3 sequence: CASSRSQVNEKLFF. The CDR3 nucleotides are TGTGCCAGCAGCAGGTCCCAGGTTAATGAAAAACTGTTTTTT.

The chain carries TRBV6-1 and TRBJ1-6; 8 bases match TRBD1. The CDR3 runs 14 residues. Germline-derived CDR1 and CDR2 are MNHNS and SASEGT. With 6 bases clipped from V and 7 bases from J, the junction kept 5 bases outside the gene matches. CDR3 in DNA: TGTGCCAGCAGGTCGACAGGGGAAAATTCACCCCTCCACTTT. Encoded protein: CASRSTGENSPLHF.

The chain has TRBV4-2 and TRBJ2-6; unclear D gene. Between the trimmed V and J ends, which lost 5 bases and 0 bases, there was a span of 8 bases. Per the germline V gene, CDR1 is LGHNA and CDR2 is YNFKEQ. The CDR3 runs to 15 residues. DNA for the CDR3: TGTGCCAGCAGCTCCTCAGGCTCTGGGGCCAACGTCCTGACTTTC. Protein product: CASSSSGSGANVLTF.

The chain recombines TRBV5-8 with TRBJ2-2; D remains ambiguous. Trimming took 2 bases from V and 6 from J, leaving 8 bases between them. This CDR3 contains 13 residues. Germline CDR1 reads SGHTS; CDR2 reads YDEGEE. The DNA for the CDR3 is TGTGCCAGCAGCTTCACAGCTCCCGGGGAGCTGTTTTTT. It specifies CASSFTAPGELFF.

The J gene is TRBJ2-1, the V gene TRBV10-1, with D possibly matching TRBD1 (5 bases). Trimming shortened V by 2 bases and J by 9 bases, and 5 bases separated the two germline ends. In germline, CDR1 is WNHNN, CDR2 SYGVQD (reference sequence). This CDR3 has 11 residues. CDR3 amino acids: CASSERGEQFF. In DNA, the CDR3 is TGCGCCAGCAGTGAGAGGGGTGAGCAGTTCTTC.

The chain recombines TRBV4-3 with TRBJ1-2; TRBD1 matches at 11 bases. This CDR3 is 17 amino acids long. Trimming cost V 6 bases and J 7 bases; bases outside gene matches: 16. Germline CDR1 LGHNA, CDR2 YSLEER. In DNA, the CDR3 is TGCGCCAGCAGTCGGACAGGGGGCGCGAGAGCAAGAACTGGCTACACCTTC. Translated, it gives CASSRTGGARARTGYTF.

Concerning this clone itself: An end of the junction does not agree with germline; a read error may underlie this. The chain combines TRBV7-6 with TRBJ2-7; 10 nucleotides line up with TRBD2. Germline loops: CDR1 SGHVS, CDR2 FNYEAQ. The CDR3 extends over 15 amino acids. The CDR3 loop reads CASSLAGAVYYEQYF. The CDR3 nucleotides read TGTGCCAGCAGCCTAGCGGGGGCGGTTTATTACGAGCAGTACTTC.

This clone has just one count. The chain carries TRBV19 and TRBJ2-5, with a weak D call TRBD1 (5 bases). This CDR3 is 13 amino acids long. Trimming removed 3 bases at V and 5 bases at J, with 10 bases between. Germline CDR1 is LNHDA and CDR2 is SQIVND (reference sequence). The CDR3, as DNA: TGTGCCAGTAGTATCCAGGGCCTTGAGACCCAGTACTTC. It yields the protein CASSIQGLETQYF.

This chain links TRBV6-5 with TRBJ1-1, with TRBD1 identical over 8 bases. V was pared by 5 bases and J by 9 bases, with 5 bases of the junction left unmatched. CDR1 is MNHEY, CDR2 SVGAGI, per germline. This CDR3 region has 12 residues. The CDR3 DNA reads TGTGCCAGCAGTAGGGACAGGTTACAAGCTTTCTTT. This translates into CASSRDRLQAFF.

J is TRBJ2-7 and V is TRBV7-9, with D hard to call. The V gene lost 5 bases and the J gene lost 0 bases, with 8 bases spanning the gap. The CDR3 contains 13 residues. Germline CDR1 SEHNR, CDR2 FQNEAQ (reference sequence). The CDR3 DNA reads TGTGCCAGCAGCCCGATAGCCTCCTACGAGCAGTACTTC. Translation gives CASSPIASYEQYF.

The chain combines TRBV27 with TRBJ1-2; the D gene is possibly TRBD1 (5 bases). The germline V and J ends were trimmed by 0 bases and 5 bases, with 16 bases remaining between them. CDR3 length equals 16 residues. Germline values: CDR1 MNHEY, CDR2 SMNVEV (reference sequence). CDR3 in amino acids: CASSLSGAPAQYGYTF. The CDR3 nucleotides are TGTGCCAGCAGTTTATCTGGGGCCCCGGCCCAATATGGCTACACCTTC.

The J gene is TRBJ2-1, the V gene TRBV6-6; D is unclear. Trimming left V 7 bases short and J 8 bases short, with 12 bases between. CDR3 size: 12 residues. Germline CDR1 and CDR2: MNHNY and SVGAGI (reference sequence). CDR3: CASTINEDEQFF. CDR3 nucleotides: TGTGCCAGCACCATAAATGAGGATGAGCAGTTCTTC.

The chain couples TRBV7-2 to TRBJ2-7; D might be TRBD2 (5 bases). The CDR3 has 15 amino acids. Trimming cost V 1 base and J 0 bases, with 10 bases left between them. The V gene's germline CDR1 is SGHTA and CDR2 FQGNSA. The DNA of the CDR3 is TGTGCCAGCAGCTTAGGGGAAGGGAGCTCCTACGAGCAGTACTTC. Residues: CASSLGEGSSYEQYF.

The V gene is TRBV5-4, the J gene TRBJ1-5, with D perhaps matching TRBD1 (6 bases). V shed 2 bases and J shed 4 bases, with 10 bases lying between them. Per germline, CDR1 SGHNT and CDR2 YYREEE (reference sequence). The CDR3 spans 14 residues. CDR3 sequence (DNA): TGTGCCAGCAGCTTACAGGGAACAAATCAGCCCCAGCATTTT. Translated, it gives CASSLQGTNQPQHF.